Following are 16 T cell receptor beta chains from one sample sequenced in a study of molecular identifiers for immune sequencing clone quantification (dated by TCRdb to between 2018 and 2020). The method behind the library was PCR. Sequencing was performed on an Illumina HiSeq 4000. Using fastp trimming at Q25 and MiXCR clonotype assembly, TCRdb reanalyzed the public sequencing data and kept in-frame beta chains. Each CDR3 protein gets just one entry, which takes the most common genes and DNA from the rows behind it. This sample is represented by about 35,000 distinct CDR3 sequences; roughly 19% of them were singletons. About 1% of the sample is taken by the ten largest. The material sequenced was naive CD8+ T cells from blood, with Jurkat cell RNA spiked in. The label giving this sample's cell subset or site can be read as: FACS-sorted CD8+CD4-CCR7+CD45RA+ naive T cells. The source is a human donor in good health. Some libraries in this study had Jurkat cell RNA spiked in.

In this sample, this clonotype turned up many times. V and J are TRBV2 and TRBJ2-3; D not certain. The germline V gene has CDR1 SNHLY and CDR2 FYNNEI. The CDR3 consists of 12 residues. Trimming stripped 6 bases from V and 2 bases from J, with 6 bases between. The CDR3 region has the DNA TGTGCCAGCAGGACGCTCACAGATACGCAGTATTTT. Protein product: CASRTLTDTQYF. Full variable domain (remainder filled in from reference TRBV2 and TRBJ2-3): EPEVTQTPSHQVTQMGQEVILRCVPISNHLYFYWYRQILGQKVEFLVSFYNNEISEKSEIFDDQFSVERPDGSNFTLKIRSTKLEDSAMYFCASRTLTDTQYFGPGTRLTVL.

A note on this clonotype: This clone may be a read error of a much larger clone one base away. This sequence joins TRBV10-3 and TRBJ2-1; D remains unclear. Germline V lookup: CDR1 ENHRY, CDR2 SYGVKD. The CDR3 is 12 residues long. V shed 5 bases and J shed 8 bases, with 10 bases lying between them. The DNA for the CDR3 is TGTGCCATCAGTTTTACTGTCGATGAGCAGTTCTTC. It codes for CAISFTVDEQFF.

This clonotype was found once. One junction end disagrees with the germline gene, perhaps due to a read error. The chain is built from TRBV29-1 and TRBJ2-1; no reliable D call. This CDR3 is 13 amino acids long. Germline-derived CDR1 and CDR2 are SQVTM and ANQGSEA. Written as DNA, the CDR3 is TGCAGCGTTGCGCTACCCTCTTACAGTGAGCAGTTCTTC. Translation gives CSVALPSYSEQFF.

This clonotype was recorded many times. The V call is TRBV4-3, the J call TRBJ1-5, with D perhaps matching TRBD1 (6 bases). There are 15 residues in the CDR3. Trimming took off 1 base at V and 6 bases at J, with 13 bases between the two ends. In germline, CDR1 is LGHNA, CDR2 YSLEER. The CDR3 here is CASSQGSGVGQPQHF. CDR3 bases: TGCGCCAGCAGCCAAGGCTCAGGGGTCGGTCAGCCCCAGCATTTT.

The rearrangement uses TRBV6-5 and TRBJ2-1, with a possible D match to TRBD1 (6 bases). Germline assignment: CDR1 MNHEY and CDR2 SVGAGI. The ends were cut back, 2 bases at V and 6 bases at J, with 11 bases in the middle. This CDR3 has 14 amino acids. CDR3 sequence (DNA): TGTGCCAGCAGTTACAGGGGGATCGGCAATGAGCAGTTCTTC. This codes for CASSYRGIGNEQFF.

This clonotype has at least ten counts. The rearrangement links TRBV15 to TRBJ1-5, with 7 bases identical to TRBD1. Trimming removed 0 bases from V and 7 bases from J; junction bases left unmatched: 6. The length of the CDR3 is 15 residues. Germline CDR1 reads LNHNV; CDR2 reads YYDKDF (reference sequence). CDR3 DNA: TGTGCCACCAGCAGAGAAAGGGGGCTTGGACAGCCCCAGCATTTT. Translation gives CATSRERGLGQPQHF.

This clonotype was detected many times. The chain couples TRBV30 to TRBJ2-7; D unclear. Trimming shortened V by 0 bases and J by 0 bases, and 6 bases separated the two germline ends. Looked up from germline, CDR1 is GTSNPN and CDR2 is SVGIG (reference sequence). This CDR3 has 13 residues. The CDR3 loop reads CAWSVDLSYEQYF. The DNA for the CDR3 is TGTGCCTGGAGTGTGGACCTCTCCTACGAGCAGTACTTC. Supplemented by reference TRBV30 and TRBJ2-7, the full variable domain reads SQTIHQWPATLVQPVGSPLSLECTVEGTSNPNLYWYRQAAGRGLQLLFYSVGIGQISSEVPQNLSASRPQDRQFILSSKKLLLSDSGFYLCAWSVDLSYEQYFGPGTRLTVT.

Ten or more counts support this clonotype. The chain has TRBV4-3 and TRBJ2-1; D uncertain. Germline loops: CDR1 LGHNA, CDR2 YSLEER. Trimming removed 3 bases from V and 5 bases from J, with 14 bases in between. The CDR3 length is 15 residues. CDR3 sequence reads: CASSQSRTRNNEQFF. Written as DNA, the CDR3 is TGCGCCAGCAGCCAGTCGAGGACCCGGAACAATGAGCAGTTCTTC.

As to this clonotype: Since a much larger clone is just one base distant, this may be a read error. J is TRBJ2-7 and V is TRBV4-1; maybe TRBD1 (6 bases). Germline V lookup: CDR1 MGHRA, CDR2 YSYEKL. The CDR3 loop spans 14 amino acids. The CDR3: CASSHHRETYGQYF. The CDR3 region has the DNA TGCGCCAGCAGCCACCACAGGGAAACCTACGGGCAGTACTTC.

The sample holds one count of this clonotype. This may be a read error: a much more frequent sequence differs by one nucleotide. Since no conserved phenylalanine or tryptophan closes the CDR3, a read error is the likely cause. This chain connects TRBV2 to TRBJ2-7; D is undetermined. The CDR3 runs to 12 residues. Germline CDR1 SNHLY, CDR2 FYNNEI. V gave up 6 bases and J gave up 2 bases, with 8 bases separating them. CDR3 coding DNA: TGTGCCAGCAGAGACCAGGCCTACGAGCAGTACCTC. This gives the protein CASRDQAYEQYL.

This clonotype was seen repeatedly, ten times or more. V gene TRBV9 combines with J gene TRBJ2-5; D gene unclear. CDR3 length: 16 amino acids. Germline assignment: CDR1 SGDLS and CDR2 YYNGEE. The ends were cut back, 4 bases at V and 6 bases at J, with 22 bases in the middle. The CDR3, as DNA: TGTGCCAGCAGCTCCCCCGCCGGAGTCCCGATCCAGACCCAGTACTTC. This codes for CASSSPAGVPIQTQYF.

This clonotype was picked up many times. This CDR3 reads CASSQEGDTEAFF. The CDR3 DNA follows: TGTGCCAGCAGCCAAGAAGGGGACACTGAAGCTTTCTTT. The chain employs TRBV3-1 and TRBJ1-1, with a weak D call TRBD1 (5 bases). The CDR3 is 13 residues long. V was trimmed by 0 bases and J by 3 bases, leaving 5 bases between them. Germline values: CDR1 LGHDT, CDR2 YNNKEL (reference sequence).

This clonotype was seen repeatedly, ten times or more. This sequence joins TRBV3-1 and TRBJ2-2, with 7 bases matching TRBD1. The length of the CDR3 is 17 residues. Germline CDR1 and CDR2: LGHDT and YNNKEL (reference sequence). V was clipped by 4 bases and J by 0 bases; unmatched bases: 8. The CDR3 DNA reads TGTGCCAGCAGCCTAGGACAGGCAGCCGCGAACACCGGGGAGCTGTTTTTT. Translated, it gives CASSLGQAAANTGELFF.

This clonotype was observed many times. The J gene is TRBJ2-7, the V gene TRBV6-5, with D perhaps TRBD1 or TRBD2 (5 bases each). This CDR3 region has 11 residues. Trimming took 7 bases from V and 6 from J, leaving 10 bases between them. CDR1 MNHEY and CDR2 SVGAGI come from the germline V gene. In DNA, the CDR3 is TGTGCCAGCATTTTCGGGGCCGAGCAGTACTTC. It is translated as CASIFGAEQYF.

This clonotype was counted at least ten times. The rearrangement joins TRBV20-1 to TRBJ2-3; 7 bases agree with TRBD1. V lost 3 bases to trimming and J lost 4 bases; unmatched junction nucleotides: 7. This CDR3 comprises 14 residues. Germline CDR1 DFQATT, CDR2 SNEGSKA (reference sequence). The CDR3, as DNA: TGCAGTGCTAGGGACAGGCTTACGGCAGATACGCAGTATTTT. It is translated as CSARDRLTADTQYF.

This clonotype has only a few counts. V is TRBV7-2 and J is TRBJ2-7, with D maybe TRBD1 (5 bases). Germline V gene lookup returns CDR1 SGHTA and CDR2 FQGNSA. Deletions cut 5 bases from V and 0 bases from J, with 14 bases between. The CDR3 consists of 15 residues. The CDR3 is CASSRPGQNSYEQYF. DNA for the CDR3: TGTGCCAGCAGCCGACCCGGACAAAACTCCTACGAGCAGTACTTC.